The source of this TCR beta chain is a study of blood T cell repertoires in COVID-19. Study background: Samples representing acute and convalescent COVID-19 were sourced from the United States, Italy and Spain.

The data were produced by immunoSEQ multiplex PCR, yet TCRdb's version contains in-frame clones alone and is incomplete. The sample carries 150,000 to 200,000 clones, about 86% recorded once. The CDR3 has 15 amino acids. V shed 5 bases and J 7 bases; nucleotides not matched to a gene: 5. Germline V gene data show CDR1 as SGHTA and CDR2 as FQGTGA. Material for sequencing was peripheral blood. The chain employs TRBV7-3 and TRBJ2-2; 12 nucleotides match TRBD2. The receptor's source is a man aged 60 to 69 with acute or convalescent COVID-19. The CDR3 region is CASSPGLAGSGELFF. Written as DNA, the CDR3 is TGTGCCAGCAGCCCAGGACTAGCGGGAAGCGGGGAGCTGTTTTTT.